This entry describes one T cell receptor (beta chain). Its antigen is not identified. The data derive from a study of T cell repertoires in cytomegalovirus infection. MiXCR, run by TCRdb on the reads, gives a single entry per CDR3 protein. This sample carries around 740,000 distinct CDR3 sequences, 35% to 45% of them seen once, and the ten largest clones take 2.5% to 3%. Findings of the study overall: Across the ex vivo response, the dominant clonotypes were HLA-C-restricted CMV-specific TCR beta clonotypes.

The sample consisted of PBMCs. The source of this sequence is a human donor in good health (CMV status not recorded). Some clones in this sample may be carry-over from other donors' samples.

CDR3 sequence reads: CASSKTANYGYTF. The CDR3 DNA reads as TGTGCCAGCAGTAAGACAGCTAACTATGGCTACACCTTC. This chain connects TRBV2 to TRBJ1-2, with D maybe TRBD1 (5 bases). The germline CDR1 and CDR2 sequences are SNHLY and FYNNEI. This CDR3 has 13 residues. Deletions cut 5 bases from V and 0 bases from J, with 7 bases between.